Listed below are T cell receptor beta chains from one sample, sequenced in a study of shared clonotypes between healthy human individuals. Method: immunoSEQ multiplex PCR; TCRdb's copy keeps in-frame clones and lacks some. This sample has roughly 500,000 clones; 70% to 80% occur once, and the top ten carry approximately 13%. Sequenced input: PBMCs. The origin of the receptors is a woman in her 40s in good health. Some clones in this sample may be carry-over from other donors' samples. Each CDR3 is given with its conserved first and last residue. Each record gives: clone size, CDR3 length, V gene, D gene, J gene, CDR3 protein, CDR3 DNA. The D gene is left open where the match is weak. Not every row has a clone size; where given, it reads once, few, many or a size class.

size: few; length: 13; V: TRBV5-6; D: .; J: TRBJ1-1; CDR3: CASSGLTNTEAFF; DNA: TGTGCCAGCAGTGGATTGACGAACACTGAAGCTTTCTTT
size: many; length: 15; V: TRBV6-1; D: .; J: TRBJ2-7; CDR3: CASSEAEEGSYEQYF; DNA: TGTGCCAGCAGTGAAGCGGAGGAGGGGTCCTACGAGCAGTACTTC
size: .; length: 15; V: TRBV2; D: .; J: TRBJ2-2; CDR3: CASSGVTAGTGELFF; DNA: TGTGCCAGCAGCGGGGTTACGGCAGGGACCGGGGAGCTGTTTTTT
size: .; length: 14; V: TRBV5-4; D: TRBD1; J: TRBJ2-7; CDR3: CASSRDRGLYEQYF; DNA: TGTGCCAGCAGCCGGGACAGGGGGCTATACGAGCAGTACTTC
size: .; length: 15; V: TRBV7-2; D: TRBD1; J: TRBJ2-5; CDR3: CASSLTGQGGGTQYF; DNA: TGTGCCAGCAGCTTGACGGGACAGGGGGGAGGAACCCAGTACTTC
size: .; length: 16; V: TRBV7-9; D: .; J: TRBJ2-3; CDR3: CASSLRPGLGTYTQYF; DNA: TGTGCCAGCAGCTTAAGGCCAGGGTTGGGGACTTATACGCAGTATTTT
size: once; length: 15; V: TRBV7-6; D: .; J: TRBJ2-2; CDR3: CASRLGAGRTGELFF; DNA: TGTGCCAGCAGACTGGGAGCAGGGCGCACCGGGGAGCTGTTTTTT
size: .; length: 15; V: TRBV5-1; D: TRBD2; J: TRBJ2-7; CDR3: CASSLGTSGSVEQYF; DNA: TGCGCCAGCAGCCTGGGGACTAGCGGGAGTGTGGAGCAGTACTTC
size: once; length: 15; V: TRBV6-5; D: .; J: TRBJ1-2; CDR3: CASTYDMGRISGYTF; DNA: TGTGCCAGCACTTATGACATGGGGAGGATTTCTGGCTACACCTTC
size: .; length: 14; V: TRBV28; D: .; J: TRBJ1-6; CDR3: CASSTTGWDSPLHF; DNA: TGTGCCAGCAGCACAACAGGCTGGGATTCACCCCTCCACTTT
size: .; length: 13; V: TRBV7-3; D: .; J: TRBJ1-2; CDR3: CASSPDRYRGYTF; DNA: TGTGCCAGCAGCCCCGACCGGTACCGAGGCTACACCTTC
size: once; length: 15; V: TRBV11-2; D: TRBD1; J: TRBJ1-2; CDR3: CASSGPTTGASGYTF; DNA: TGTGCCAGCAGCGGTCCGACTACAGGGGCGAGCGGCTACACCTTC
size: .; length: 13; V: TRBV19; D: TRBD1; J: TRBJ1-4; CDR3: CASLDRVNEKLFF; DNA: TGTGCCAGCCTCGACAGGGTTAATGAAAAACTGTTTTTT
size: once; length: 19; V: TRBV7-9; D: .; J: TRBJ1-5; CDR3: CASSCGRIGPLYSNQPQHF; DNA: TGTGCCAGCAGCTGCGGGCGGATCGGGCCCCTTTATAGCAATCAGCCCCAGCATTTT
size: .; length: 13; V: TRBV29-1; D: .; J: TRBJ1-4; CDR3: CSVIGTGNEKLFF; DNA: TGCAGCGTCATCGGGACGGGTAATGAAAAACTGTTTTTT
size: .; length: 14; V: TRBV29-1; D: .; J: TRBJ2-5; CDR3: CSVPSWTVQETQYF; DNA: TGCAGCGTCCCCTCCTGGACGGTCCAAGAGACCCAGTACTTC
size: .; length: 13; V: TRBV6-1; D: .; J: TRBJ1-5; CDR3: CASSAQLNQPQHF; DNA: TGTGCCAGCAGTGCCCAGCTAAATCAGCCCCAGCATTTT
size: .; length: 14; V: TRBV10-3; D: .; J: TRBJ1-3; CDR3: CATRGAEPGNTIYF; DNA: TGTGCCACCAGGGGAGCCGAACCGGGAAACACCATATATTTT
size: once; length: 15; V: TRBV15; D: TRBD1; J: TRBJ1-2; CDR3: CATSRGGQGNYGYTF; DNA: TGTGCCACCAGCAGAGGCGGACAGGGCAACTATGGCTACACCTTC
size: few; length: 13; V: TRBV10-3; D: TRBD2; J: TRBJ2-2; CDR3: CAIRAGSTGELFF; DNA: TGTGCCATCAGAGCGGGGAGCACCGGGGAGCTGTTTTTT
size: .; length: 15; V: TRBV7-9; D: TRBD2; J: TRBJ2-1; CDR3: CASWAARELFGEQFF; DNA: TGTGCCAGCTGGGCCGCGCGGGAGTTATTCGGTGAGCAGTTCTTC
size: .; length: 15; V: TRBV9; D: TRBD2; J: TRBJ2-2; CDR3: CASSFSGGNTGELFF; DNA: TGTGCCAGCAGCTTTAGCGGGGGGAACACCGGGGAGCTGTTTTTT
size: .; length: 16; V: TRBV10-3; D: TRBD2; J: TRBJ2-7; CDR3: CAISESWTSGSSEQCF; DNA: TGTGCCATCAGTGAGTCTTGGACTAGCGGGAGTTCTGAGCAGTGCTTC
size: .; length: 16; V: TRBV28; D: TRBD1; J: TRBJ2-7; CDR3: CASSSPGTGAAYEQYF; DNA: TGTGCCAGCAGCTCCCCGGGGACAGGGGCAGCCTACGAGCAGTACTTC
size: .; length: 14; V: TRBV4-3; D: .; J: TRBJ1-2; CDR3: CASSQDRRNYGYTF; DNA: TGCGCCAGCAGCCAAGATCGCAGGAACTATGGCTACACCTTC
size: many; length: 12; V: TRBV2; D: .; J: TRBJ1-2; CDR3: CASITTGYGYTF; DNA: TGTGCCAGCATCACGACAGGTTATGGCTACACCTTC
size: many; length: 14; V: TRBV7-3; D: TRBD1; J: TRBJ2-7; CDR3: CASSLTRGTGEQYF; DNA: TGTGCCAGCAGCTTAACTCGGGGGACAGGGGAGCAGTACTTC
size: few; length: 13; V: TRBV7-6; D: .; J: TRBJ2-2; CDR3: CASSFQVAGELFF; DNA: TGTGCCAGCAGCTTCCAGGTCGCCGGGGAGCTGTTTTTT
size: .; length: 14; V: TRBV10-3; D: .; J: TRBJ2-5; CDR3: CAISESGRPETQYF; DNA: TGTGCCATCAGTGAGTCAGGCAGGCCCGAGACCCAGTACTTC
size: .; length: 16; V: TRBV7-9; D: .; J: TRBJ1-2; CDR3: CASSLEDRSALKGYTF; DNA: TGTGCCAGCAGCTTAGAGGACAGATCCGCCTTGAAGGGCTACACCTTC